This TCR beta chain was observed in a study of cytomegalovirus exposure and HLA in healthy donors. Trimming removed 6 bases from V and 0 bases from J, with 6 bases in between. CDR3 length: 14 residues. CDR1 and CDR2 from the germline V gene are MNHEY and SVGAGI. This table comes from immunoSEQ multiplex PCR, and its TCRdb copy is limited to in-frame clones, with some not included. The sample includes roughly 250,000 clones, about 87% of them seen just once. The rearrangement links TRBV6-5 to TRBJ2-6; D call uncertain. The clonotype comes from a man between 18 and 29 years old in good health and CMV-seronegative. Sequences were obtained from PBMCs. CDR3 in amino acids: CASSSGSGANVLTF. In DNA, the CDR3 is TGTGCCAGCAGCTCGGGCTCTGGGGCCAACGTCCTGACTTTC.